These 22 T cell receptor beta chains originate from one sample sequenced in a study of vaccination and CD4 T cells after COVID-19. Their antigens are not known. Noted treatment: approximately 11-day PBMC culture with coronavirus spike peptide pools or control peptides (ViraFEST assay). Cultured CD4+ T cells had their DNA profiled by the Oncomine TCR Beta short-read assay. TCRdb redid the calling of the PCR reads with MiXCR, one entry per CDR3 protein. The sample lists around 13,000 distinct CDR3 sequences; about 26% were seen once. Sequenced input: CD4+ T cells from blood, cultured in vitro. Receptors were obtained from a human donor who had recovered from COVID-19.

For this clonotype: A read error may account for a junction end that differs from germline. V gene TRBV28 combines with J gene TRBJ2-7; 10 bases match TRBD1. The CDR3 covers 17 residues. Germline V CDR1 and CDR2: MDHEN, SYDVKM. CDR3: CASSDARGTGDSQWKGF. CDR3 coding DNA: TGTGCCAGCAGCGACGCTAGAGGGACAGGGGATAGTCAATGGAAAGGCTTC.

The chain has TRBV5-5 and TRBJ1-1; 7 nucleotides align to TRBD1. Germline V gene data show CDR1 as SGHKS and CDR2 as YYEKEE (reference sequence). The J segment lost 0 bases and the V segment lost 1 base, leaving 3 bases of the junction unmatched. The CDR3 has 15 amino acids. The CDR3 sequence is CASSLLQGLNTEAFF. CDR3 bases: TGTGCCAGCAGCTTGCTACAGGGGCTGAACACTGAAGCTTTCTTT.

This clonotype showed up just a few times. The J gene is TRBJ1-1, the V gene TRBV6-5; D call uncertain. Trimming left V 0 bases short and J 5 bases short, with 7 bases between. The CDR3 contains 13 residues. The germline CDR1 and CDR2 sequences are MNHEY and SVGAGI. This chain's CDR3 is CASSYSLKTEAFF. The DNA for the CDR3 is TGTGCCAGCAGTTACTCTTTAAAAACTGAAGCTTTCTTT.

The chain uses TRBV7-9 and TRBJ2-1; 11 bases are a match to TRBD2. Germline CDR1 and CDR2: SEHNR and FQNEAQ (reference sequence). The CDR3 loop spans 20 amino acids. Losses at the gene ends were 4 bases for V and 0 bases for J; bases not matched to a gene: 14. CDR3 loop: CASSSPRLAGTDSSYNEQFF. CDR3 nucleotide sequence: TGTGCCAGCAGCTCCCCGCGACTAGCGGGGACCGATAGCTCCTACAATGAGCAGTTCTTC.

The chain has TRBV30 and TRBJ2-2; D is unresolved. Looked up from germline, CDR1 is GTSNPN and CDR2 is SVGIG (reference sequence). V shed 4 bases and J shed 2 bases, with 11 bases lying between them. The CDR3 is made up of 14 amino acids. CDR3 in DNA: TGTGCCTGGATCCTCGGAACTAACACCGGGGAGCTGTTTTTT. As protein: CAWILGTNTGELFF.

CDR3 nucleotides: TGTGCCAGCAGCTTTGCGGGGGGGATTAGCACAGATACGCAGTATTTT. It translates to CASSFAGGISTDTQYF. The rearrangement joins TRBV7-2 to TRBJ2-3; 9 nucleotides line up with TRBD2. V shed 3 bases, J shed 0 bases, and the junction held 4 bases outside the gene matches. The CDR3 covers 16 residues. CDR1 is SGHTA and CDR2 is FQGNSA in the germline V gene. The entire variable domain, with the rest obtained from reference TRBV7-2 and TRBJ2-3, is as follows: GAGVSQSPSNKVTEKGKDVELRCDPISGHTALYWYRQSLGQGLEFLIYFQGNSAPDKSGLPSDRFSAERTGGSVSTLTIQRTQQEDSAVYLCASSFAGGISTDTQYFGPGTRLTVL.

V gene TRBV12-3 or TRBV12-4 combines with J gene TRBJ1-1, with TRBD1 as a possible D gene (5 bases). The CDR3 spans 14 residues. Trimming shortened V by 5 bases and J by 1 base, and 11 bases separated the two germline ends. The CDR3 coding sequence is TGTGCCAGCAGTCTCCGACAGCCGAACACTGAAGCTTTCTTT. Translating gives CASSLRQPNTEAFF.

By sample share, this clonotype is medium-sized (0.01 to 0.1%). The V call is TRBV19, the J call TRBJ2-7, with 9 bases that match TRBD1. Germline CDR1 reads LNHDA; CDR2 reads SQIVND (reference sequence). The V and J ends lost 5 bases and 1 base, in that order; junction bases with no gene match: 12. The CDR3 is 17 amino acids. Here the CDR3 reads CASSSEGLGTGSYEQYF. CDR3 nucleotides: TGTGCCAGTAGTTCGGAGGGCCTGGGGACAGGGTCCTACGAGCAGTACTTC.

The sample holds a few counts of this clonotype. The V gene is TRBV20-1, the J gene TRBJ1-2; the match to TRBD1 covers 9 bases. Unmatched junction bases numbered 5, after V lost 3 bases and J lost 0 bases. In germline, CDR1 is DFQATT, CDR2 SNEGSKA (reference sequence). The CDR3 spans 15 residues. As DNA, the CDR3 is TGCAGTGCTAGGGGGGGACAGGGATCTAACTATGGCTACACCTTC. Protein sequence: CSARGGQGSNYGYTF.

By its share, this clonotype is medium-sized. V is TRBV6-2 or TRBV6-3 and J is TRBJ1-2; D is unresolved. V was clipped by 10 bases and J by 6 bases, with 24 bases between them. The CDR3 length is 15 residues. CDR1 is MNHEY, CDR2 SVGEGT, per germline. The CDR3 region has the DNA TGTGCCACTAGGGTAGGGCGATGGACTACTCATGGCTACACCTTC. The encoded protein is CATRVGRWTTHGYTF.

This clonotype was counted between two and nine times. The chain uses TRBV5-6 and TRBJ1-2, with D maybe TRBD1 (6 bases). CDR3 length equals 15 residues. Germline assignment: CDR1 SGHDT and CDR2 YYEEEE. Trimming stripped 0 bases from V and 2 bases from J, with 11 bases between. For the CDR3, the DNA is TGTGCCAGCAGCTTGGCACAGGGCCTCAACTATGGCTACACCTTC. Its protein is CASSLAQGLNYGYTF.

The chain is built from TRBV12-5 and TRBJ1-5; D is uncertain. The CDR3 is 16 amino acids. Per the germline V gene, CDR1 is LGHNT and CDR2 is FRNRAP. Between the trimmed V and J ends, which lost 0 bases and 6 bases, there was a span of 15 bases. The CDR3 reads CASGLVLSTVGQPQHF. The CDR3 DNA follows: TGTGCTAGTGGTTTGGTACTCAGCACGGTAGGTCAGCCCCAGCATTTT.

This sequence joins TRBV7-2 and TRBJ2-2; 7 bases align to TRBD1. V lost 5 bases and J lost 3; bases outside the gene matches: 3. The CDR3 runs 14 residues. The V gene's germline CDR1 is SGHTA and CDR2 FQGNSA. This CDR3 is CASSLTGDTGELFF. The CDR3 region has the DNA TGTGCCAGCAGCCTCACAGGGGACACCGGGGAGCTGTTTTTT.

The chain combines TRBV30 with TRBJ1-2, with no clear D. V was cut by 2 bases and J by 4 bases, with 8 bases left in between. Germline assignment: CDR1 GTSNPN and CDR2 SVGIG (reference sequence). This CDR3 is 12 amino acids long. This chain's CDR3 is CAWSTGIYGYTF. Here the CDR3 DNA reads TGTGCCTGGAGTACCGGTATCTATGGCTACACCTTC.

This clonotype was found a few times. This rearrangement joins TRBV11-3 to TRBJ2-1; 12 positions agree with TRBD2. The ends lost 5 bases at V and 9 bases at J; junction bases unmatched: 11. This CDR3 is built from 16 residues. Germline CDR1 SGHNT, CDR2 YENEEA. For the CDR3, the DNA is TGTGCCAGCAGCCCTGGCCTAGCGGGGGGGCCGAGTGAGCAGTTCTTC. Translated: CASSPGLAGGPSEQFF.

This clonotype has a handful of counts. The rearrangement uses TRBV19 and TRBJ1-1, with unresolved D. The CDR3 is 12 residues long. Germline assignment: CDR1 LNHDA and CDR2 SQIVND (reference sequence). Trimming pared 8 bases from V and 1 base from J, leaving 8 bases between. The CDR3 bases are TGTGCCAGTCTACAACGGAACACTGAAGCTTTCTTT. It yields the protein CASLQRNTEAFF.

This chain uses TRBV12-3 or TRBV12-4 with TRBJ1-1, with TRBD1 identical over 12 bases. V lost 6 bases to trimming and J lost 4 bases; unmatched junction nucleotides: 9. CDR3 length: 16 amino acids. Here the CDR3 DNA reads TGTGCCAGCAGCCCGGGACAGGGGGCAGGGGGCACTGAAGCTTTCTTT. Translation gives CASSPGQGAGGTEAFF.

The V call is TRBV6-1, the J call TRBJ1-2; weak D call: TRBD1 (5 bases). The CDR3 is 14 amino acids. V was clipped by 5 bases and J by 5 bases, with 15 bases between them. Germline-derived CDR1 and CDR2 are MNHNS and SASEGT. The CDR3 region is CASSQGLPDYGYTF. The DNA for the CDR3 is TGTGCCAGCAGTCAGGGACTCCCGGATTATGGCTACACCTTC.

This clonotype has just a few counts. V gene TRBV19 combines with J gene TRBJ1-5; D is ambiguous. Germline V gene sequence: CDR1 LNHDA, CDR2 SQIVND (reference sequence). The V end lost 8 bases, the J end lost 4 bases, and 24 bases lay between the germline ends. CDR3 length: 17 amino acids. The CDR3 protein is CASLGPHPPSVNQPQHF. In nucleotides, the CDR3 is TGTGCCAGTCTCGGTCCCCACCCCCCGTCAGTTAATCAGCCCCAGCATTTT.

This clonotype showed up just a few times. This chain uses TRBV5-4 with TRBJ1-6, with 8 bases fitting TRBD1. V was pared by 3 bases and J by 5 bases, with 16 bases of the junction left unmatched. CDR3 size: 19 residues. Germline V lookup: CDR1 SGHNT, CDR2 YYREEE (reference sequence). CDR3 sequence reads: CASSSPDRDPSEDNSPLHF. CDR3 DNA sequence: TGTGCCAGCAGCTCCCCGGACAGGGACCCTTCTGAGGATAATTCACCCCTCCACTTT.

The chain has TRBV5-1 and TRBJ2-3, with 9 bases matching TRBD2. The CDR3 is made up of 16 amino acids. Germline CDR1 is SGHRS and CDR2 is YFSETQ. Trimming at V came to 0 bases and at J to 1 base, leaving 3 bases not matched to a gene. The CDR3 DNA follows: TGCGCCAGCAGCTTGGATGCGGGGGGGGGCACAGATACGCAGTATTTT. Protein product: CASSLDAGGGTDTQYF.

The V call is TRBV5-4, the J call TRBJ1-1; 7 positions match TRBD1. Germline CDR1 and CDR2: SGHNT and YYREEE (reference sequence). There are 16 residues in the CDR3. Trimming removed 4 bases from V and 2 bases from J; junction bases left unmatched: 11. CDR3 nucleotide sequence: TGTGCCAGCAGCCCCGCCCGACAGGGAGGCAACACTGAAGCTTTCTTT. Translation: CASSPARQGGNTEAFF.